A selection of T cell receptor beta chains follows, all from one sample in a study of shared clonotypes between healthy human individuals. TCRdb keeps only in-frame clones here, not all; method: immunoSEQ multiplex PCR. The repertoire holds nearly 1,000,000 clones, with 60% to 85% as singletons. Sequenced input: memory CD4+ T cells sorted from blood. These receptors were taken from a man between 18 and 29 years old in good health. Each CDR3 is given with its conserved first and last residue. D genes are given only for firm matches. Size values are once, few and many counts, or a class for expanded clones, and some rows have none.

>TRBJ1-2|.|15|TRBV4-2|few
CASSHPRQVYYGYTF
TGTGCCAGCAGCCACCCCCGACAGGTCTACTATGGCTACACCTTC
>TRBJ1-4|TRBD1|15|TRBV30|.
CAWRGGQATNEKLFF
TGTGCCTGGAGGGGAGGACAGGCAACTAATGAAAAACTGTTTTTT
>TRBJ2-2|TRBD2|19|TRBV11-2|.
CASRGRTSGRGINTGELFF
TGTGCCAGCAGGGGCCGGACTAGCGGGAGAGGCATCAACACCGGGGAGCTGTTTTTT
>TRBJ2-4|.|13|TRBV30|.
CAWDRVAKNIQYF
TGTGCCTGGGACCGAGTAGCCAAAAACATTCAGTACTTC
>TRBJ2-5|.|14|TRBV10-3|few
CAIRGMGDHGTQYF
TGTGCCATCAGGGGAATGGGGGACCATGGGACCCAGTACTTC
>TRBJ1-5|.|18|TRBV4-1|.
CASSQDQLRKYSNQPQHF
TGCGCCAGCAGCCAAGATCAGTTGCGAAAGTATAGCAATCAGCCCCAGCATTTT
>TRBJ1-6|TRBD1|14|TRBV2|few
CASSQRTGDSPLHF
TGTGCCAGCAGTCAAAGGACAGGGGATTCACCCCTCCACTTT
>TRBJ1-5|TRBD1|15|TRBV19|few
CASSNTGGGNQPQHF
TGTGCCAGTAGTAACACAGGGGGAGGCAATCAGCCCCAGCATTTT
>TRBJ2-7|.|15|TRBV6-5|.
CASSSGGLRSDEQYF
TGTGCCAGCAGTTCCGGGGGCCTAAGAAGCGACGAGCAGTACTTC
>TRBJ2-1|TRBD2|16|TRBV5-4|once
CASSTSGLAIHNEQFF
TGTGCCAGCAGCACATCGGGACTAGCGATTCACAATGAGCAGTTCTTC
>TRBJ1-3|TRBD1|16|TRBV28|once
CASSPYRQGAGNTIYF
TGTGCCAGCAGCCCCTATAGGCAGGGGGCTGGAAACACCATATATTTT
>TRBJ1-6|.|16|TRBV7-9|.
CASSWGEVSYNSPLHF
TGTGCCAGCAGCTGGGGAGAAGTATCCTATAATTCACCCCTCCACTTT
>TRBJ2-4|.|16|TRBV5-1|few
CASSADSSRALNIQYF
TGCGCCAGCAGCGCCGACTCCTCTCGGGCGTTAAACATTCAGTACTTC
>TRBJ2-3|TRBD2|16|TRBV9|.
CASSATSGLSTDTQYF
TGTGCCAGCAGCGCTACTAGCGGGCTGAGCACAGATACGCAGTATTTT
>TRBJ1-1|.|14|TRBV19|.
CASSKDRGFYAAFF
TGTGCCAGTAGTAAGGACAGAGGTTTTTATGCGGCTTTCTTT
>TRBJ2-5|.|16|TRBV11-3|.
CASSVGQQQGGETQYF
TGTGCCAGCAGCGTAGGACAACAACAGGGTGGGGAGACCCAGTACTTC
>TRBJ2-3|.|14|TRBV27|once
CASSSERGTDTQYF
TGTGCCAGCAGTTCTGAGCGGGGCACAGATACGCAGTATTTT
>TRBJ1-5|.|16|TRBV27|.
CASSFRSSRGNQPQHF
TGTGCCAGCAGTTTCCGGAGTAGCAGGGGCAATCAGCCCCAGCATTTT
>TRBJ1-2|.|15|TRBV4-1|.
CASSHIPPGAYGYTF
TGCGCCAGCAGCCATATCCCCCCGGGAGCGTATGGCTACACCTTC
>TRBJ2-5|.|15|TRBV28|.
CASSLLTGNQETQYF
TGTGCCAGCAGTTTATTAACAGGGAACCAAGAGACCCAGTACTTC
>TRBJ2-3|.|15|TRBV18|.
CASSPPGGASDTQYF
TGTGCCAGCTCACCACCTGGGGGGGCCTCAGATACGCAGTATTTT
>TRBJ2-2|TRBD1|17|TRBV13|.
CASSDSRTGGAAGELFF
TGTGCCAGCAGCGACAGCCGGACAGGGGGCGCGGCCGGGGAGCTGTTTTTT
>TRBJ2-7|.|13|TRBV5-1|few
CASSLEGPSEQYF
TGCGCCAGCAGCTTGGAAGGACCGAGCGAGCAGTACTTC
>TRBJ2-5|TRBD2|15|TRBV7-6|.
CASSLAGGGQETQYF
TGTGCCAGCAGCTTGGCGGGAGGAGGTCAGGAGACCCAGTACTTC
>TRBJ2-3|.|14|TRBV11-2|.
CASSLDRSTDTQYF
TGTGCCAGCAGCTTAGATCGGAGCACAGATACGCAGTATTTT
>TRBJ1-1|.|13|TRBV11-2|.
CASSLGQNTEAFF
TGTGCCAGCAGCTTAGGGCAGAACACTGAAGCTTTCTTT
>TRBJ1-1|.|14|TRBV18|.
CASSGAGTNTEAFF
TGTGCCAGCTCAGGGGCCGGGACTAACACTGAAGCTTTCTTT
>TRBJ2-6|.|15|TRBV7-8|few
CASSSIGPGANVLTF
TGTGCCAGCAGCTCTATCGGGCCTGGGGCCAACGTCCTGACTTTC
>TRBJ2-2|.|16|TRBV6-5|.
CASSYSSRARTGELFF
TGTGCCAGCAGTTACTCGTCACGGGCCCGCACCGGGGAGCTGTTTTTT
>TRBJ1-3|.|13|TRBV27|.
CASRQNSGNTIYF
TGTGCCAGCAGGCAGAACTCTGGAAACACCATATATTTT
>TRBJ2-1|TRBD2|20|TRBV7-2|.
CASSLAGTATSGSSYNEQFF
TGTGCCAGCAGCTTAGCCGGGACCGCTACTAGCGGGAGCTCCTACAATGAGCAGTTCTTC
>TRBJ2-3|.|14|TRBV2|.
CASRASSSTDTQYF
TGTGCCAGCAGGGCTAGCTCTAGCACAGATACGCAGTATTTT